This entry lists 25 T cell receptor beta chains sequenced from one sample in a study of post-analysis software for immune sequencing data. Which antigens these TCRs recognize remains unknown. The study, taken as a whole, reports: Comparison of patients with controls showed five TRBV segments more frequent in patients, TRBV5-6, TRBV5-1 and TRBV20-1 among them.

The TCR beta cDNA libraries carried unique molecular identifiers. One entry per CDR3 protein, called by TCRdb with MiXCR from the PCR reads. The table lists some 370,000 distinct CDR3 sequences, roughly 38% of them singletons. Input material: blood. The receptors were gathered from a girl between 10 and 17 years old with multiple sclerosis.

The chain uses TRBV4-2 and TRBJ2-7, with D unclear. Trimming pared 0 bases from V and 5 bases from J, leaving 14 bases between. The CDR3 contains 15 residues. Looked up from germline, CDR1 is LGHNA and CDR2 is YNFKEQ. The CDR3 nucleotides read TGTGCCAGCAGCCAAGACCGACTCCGAAGAGACGAGCAGTACTTC. Residues: CASSQDRLRRDEQYF.

There are a few counts of this clonotype. V gene TRBV12-3 or TRBV12-4 combines with J gene TRBJ2-3; perhaps D is TRBD1 or TRBD2 (5 bases each). CDR3 size: 12 residues. V shed 7 bases and J shed 4 bases, with 9 bases lying between them. The CDR3 protein is CASNSGPDTQYF. DNA of the CDR3: TGTGCCAGCAATTCGGGACCAGATACGCAGTATTTT.

This rearrangement joins TRBV4-1 to TRBJ1-2, with a possible D match to TRBD1 (5 bases). This CDR3 has 16 residues. Between the trimmed V and J ends, which lost 1 base and 0 bases, there was a span of 12 bases. CDR1 is MGHRA, CDR2 YSYEKL, per germline. CDR3 region: CASSQVGGRTNYGYTF. The DNA for the CDR3 is TGCGCCAGCAGCCAAGTGGGGGGTAGGACTAACTATGGCTACACCTTC.

This clonotype was picked up a small number of times. The chain recombines TRBV4-3 with TRBJ2-3; D might be TRBD1 (6 bases). Trimming shortened V by 2 bases and J by 4 bases, and 13 bases separated the two germline ends. The CDR3 is 15 residues long. Germline CDR1 and CDR2: LGHNA and YSLEER. The CDR3 region is CASSQNQAGADTQYF. The CDR3 DNA is TGCGCCAGCAGCCAAAATCAAGCAGGGGCAGATACGCAGTATTTT.

In DNA form, the CDR3 reads TGCGCCAGCAGCACCCTGACTAGCGGGGCGGGGAATGAGCAGTTCTTC. Protein: CASSTLTSGAGNEQFF. The chain carries TRBV5-1 and TRBJ2-1, with TRBD2 matching over 11 bases. The trim removed 4 bases at V and 7 bases at J, leaving 10 bases unmatched. The CDR3 is 16 residues long. Per the germline V gene, CDR1 is SGHRS and CDR2 is YFSETQ.

This chain connects TRBV4-1 to TRBJ2-3; 8 positions agree with TRBD2. J gave up 6 bases and V 3 bases, and 11 bases lay outside the gene matches. The CDR3 spans 16 residues. Germline CDR1 MGHRA, CDR2 YSYEKL. This CDR3 is CASSQAGLAQWDTQYF. CDR3 DNA sequence: TGCGCCAGCAGCCAGGCAGGACTAGCTCAATGGGATACGCAGTATTTT.

The chain employs TRBV5-1 and TRBJ2-5; TRBD2 aligns across 9 bases. The germline CDR1 and CDR2 sequences are SGHRS and YFSETQ. The trim removed 6 bases at V and 3 bases at J, leaving 6 bases unmatched. The CDR3 contains 14 residues. In nucleotides, the CDR3 is TGCGCCAGCATAGGCGGGGGGGCCGAAGAGACCCAGTACTTC. Translating gives CASIGGGAEETQYF.

This clonotype was counted between two and nine times. V and J are TRBV11-2 and TRBJ2-7; possible D gene TRBD1, 6 bases. CDR1 is SGHAT and CDR2 is FQNNGV in the germline V gene. Between the trimmed V and J ends, which lost 2 bases and 5 bases, there was a span of 13 bases. The CDR3 is 14 amino acids. CDR3 amino acids: CASSLRRQGNEQYF. The DNA of the CDR3 is TGTGCCAGCAGCTTACGTCGGCAGGGGAACGAGCAGTACTTC.

This clonotype has ten or more counts. The chain is built from TRBV29-1 and TRBJ1-2, with D unresolved. The CDR3 contains 11 residues. V shed 0 bases and J shed 5 bases, with 4 bases lying between them. Germline values: CDR1 SQVTM, CDR2 ANQGSEA. The CDR3 DNA sequence: TGCAGCGTTGAAGAGGGATATGGCTACACCTTC. It translates to CSVEEGYGYTF.

The CDR3 DNA is TGTGCCAGCAGCTTAGATAGTCTAGCGGGGGGCCCTAGCACAGATACGCAGTATTTT. Amino acids: CASSLDSLAGGPSTDTQYF. This chain uses TRBV7-8 with TRBJ2-3; 11 positions agree with TRBD2. Germline assignment: CDR1 SGHVS and CDR2 FQNEAQ. Trimming at V came to 1 base and at J to 0 bases, leaving 9 bases not matched to a gene. This CDR3 region has 19 residues.

The chain carries TRBV7-9 and TRBJ2-5; D remains ambiguous. Trimming took 0 bases from V and 5 from J, leaving 10 bases between them. The germline gives CDR1 SEHNR, CDR2 FQNEAQ (reference sequence). This CDR3 has 14 amino acids. DNA for the CDR3: TGTGCCAGCAGCTTAGCGCATACGTCGGAGACCCAGTACTTC. Its protein is CASSLAHTSETQYF.

This clonotype showed up just a few times. This chain's CDR3 is CASMQVLNSPLHF. Here the CDR3 DNA reads TGTGCCAGCATGCAGGTTTTAAATTCACCCCTCCACTTT. This sequence joins TRBV6-1 and TRBJ1-6; unclear D gene. The V and J ends lost 7 bases and 7 bases respectively, with 11 bases between them. Germline CDR1 is MNHNS and CDR2 is SASEGT. The CDR3 spans 13 residues.

This clonotype was seen at least ten times. This rearrangement joins TRBV5-1 to TRBJ2-5; 9 bases are shared with TRBD1. V dropped 3 bases and J dropped 5; count of bases not matched to a gene: 2. Per the germline V gene, CDR1 is SGHRS and CDR2 is YFSETQ. The CDR3 loop spans 13 amino acids. The DNA of the CDR3 is TGCGCCAGCAGCTCCGACAGGGGGGAGACCCAGTACTTC. This translates into CASSSDRGETQYF.

This clonotype has more than one count but fewer than ten. Compared with germline, one end of the junction differs, possibly owing to a read error. This sequence joins TRBV7-7 and TRBJ2-5; no definite D call. Germline CDR1 and CDR2: SSHAT and FNYEAQ (reference sequence). CDR3 length: 13 amino acids. CDR3 nucleotide sequence: TGTGCTAGCAGTATAGAGGTCCAAGAGACCCAGTACTTC. Translating it yields CASSIEVQETQYF.

The V and J genes are TRBV5-1 and TRBJ1-2; 7 bases agree with TRBD1. With V trimmed by 0 bases and J by 7 bases, 3 bases remained unmatched. The germline gives CDR1 SGHRS, CDR2 YFSETQ. There are 13 residues in the CDR3. DNA of the CDR3: TGCGCCAGCAGCTTGGGGACAGGATTTGGCTACACCTTC. It specifies CASSLGTGFGYTF.

This clonotype has only a few counts. A clone one base away is much larger, so this may be a read error. The chain is built from TRBV14 and TRBJ2-7, with 10 bases that match TRBD1. In germline, CDR1 is SGHDN, CDR2 FVKESK. This CDR3 comprises 15 residues. V was pared by 4 bases and J by 4 bases, with 7 bases of the junction left unmatched. CDR3 protein: CASSPRQGAWYEQYF. DNA for the CDR3: TGTGCCAGCAGCCCAAGACAGGGGGCCTGGTACGAGCAGTACTTC. Variable domain in full (rest from reference TRBV14 and TRBJ2-7): EAGVTQFPSHSVIEKGQTVTLRCDPISGHDNLYWYRRVMGKEIKFLLHFVKESKQDESGMPNNRFLAERTGGTYSTLKVQPAELEDSGVYFCASSPRQGAWYEQYFGPGTRLTVT.

The chain carries TRBV4-3 and TRBJ2-7, with TRBD2 matching over 12 bases. The trim removed 1 base at V and 3 bases at J, leaving 16 bases unmatched. The CDR3 is 20 residues long. Germline V CDR1 and CDR2: LGHNA, YSLEER. The CDR3 nucleotides read TGCGCCAGCAGCCAAGGTGTTGTTCGGGCTTTGACTAGCGGGGGCTACGAGCAGTACTTC. This sequence encodes CASSQGVVRALTSGGYEQYF.

This clonotype was counted a few times. The chain uses TRBV9 and TRBJ2-7; D remains ambiguous. The germline CDR1 and CDR2 sequences are SGDLS and YYNGEE. The V end lost 0 bases, the J end lost 2 bases, and 6 bases lay between the germline ends. The CDR3 totals 13 residues. The CDR3 protein is CASSVADPYEQYF. CDR3 nucleotides: TGTGCCAGCAGCGTAGCGGATCCCTACGAGCAGTACTTC.

The gene calls are TRBV28 and TRBJ2-2; a weak D match, TRBD1 (5 bases). Germline lookup yields CDR1 MDHEN and CDR2 SYDVKM. This CDR3 is 17 amino acids long. V was clipped by 2 bases and J by 0 bases, with 13 bases between them. As DNA, the CDR3 is TGTGCCAGCAGTTTAGAGTTCAGGACATCGAACACCGGGGAGCTGTTTTTT. Translating gives CASSLEFRTSNTGELFF.

This clonotype was found many times. The genes are TRBV7-3 and TRBJ2-5; TRBD1 matches at 8 bases. V shed 5 bases and J 4 bases; nucleotides not matched to a gene: 3. The CDR3 extends over 13 amino acids. Germline CDR1 and CDR2: SGHTA and FQGTGA. The DNA for the CDR3 is TGTGCCAGCAGCCCAGACAGGGGAGAGACCCAGTACTTC. Translating gives CASSPDRGETQYF. Full variable domain (remainder filled in from reference TRBV7-3 and TRBJ2-5): GAGVSQTPSNKVTEKGKYVELRCDPISGHTALYWYRQSLGQGPEFLIYFQGTGAADDSGLPNDRFFAVRPEGSVSTLKIQRTERGDSAVYLCASSPDRGETQYFGPGTRLLVL.

J is TRBJ1-5 and V is TRBV12-3 or TRBV12-4, with a tentative D call TRBD1 (5 bases). Trimming stripped 2 bases from V and 7 bases from J, with 18 bases between. The CDR3 has 16 residues. The DNA for the CDR3 is TGTGCCAGCAGTTTAAGTTATGCGCAGGGTAGGCAGCCCCAGCATTTT. It codes for CASSLSYAQGRQPQHF.

The count of this clonotype is one. J is TRBJ1-1 and V is TRBV12-3 or TRBV12-4; a weak D match, TRBD1 (5 bases). Trimming left V 8 bases short and J 4 bases short, with 14 bases between. The CDR3 sequence is 13 residues long. CDR3 residues: CASSTQGGTEAFF. The CDR3 DNA reads as TGTGCCAGCTCTACGCAGGGAGGCACTGAAGCTTTCTTT.

This clonotype has more than one count but fewer than ten. This chain joins TRBV4-3 and TRBJ2-7; possibly TRBD1 or TRBD2 for D (6 bases each). Germline loops: CDR1 LGHNA, CDR2 YSLEER. The CDR3 has 15 amino acids. Deletions cut 4 bases from V and 5 bases from J, with 18 bases between. CDR3 loop: CASSPGGGRRDEQYF. The DNA for the CDR3 is TGCGCCAGCAGCCCCGGAGGGGGTCGCCGTGACGAGCAGTACTTC.

This clonotype has more than one count but fewer than ten. This chain uses TRBV4-3 with TRBJ2-6; D is unclear. Germline values: CDR1 LGHNA, CDR2 YSLEER. The CDR3 is made up of 18 amino acids. With 0 bases removed from V and 2 bases from J, the gap between germline ends came to 14 bases. The CDR3 spells CASSQDWGARPGANVLTF. In nucleotides, the CDR3 is TGCGCCAGCAGCCAAGACTGGGGTGCCAGACCTGGGGCCAACGTCCTGACTTTC.

This clonotype was counted between two and nine times. The chain's CDR3 is CSAPRLAGSSVQYF. As DNA, the CDR3 is TGCAGTGCCCCCCGACTAGCGGGATCATCGGTACAGTACTTC. The rearrangement joins TRBV20-1 to TRBJ2-4; TRBD2 aligns across 11 bases. The junction had 14 bases not matched to a gene; V was cut back by 6 bases and J by 13 bases. The CDR3 runs 14 residues. CDR1 and CDR2 from the germline V gene are DFQATT and SNEGSKA (reference sequence).